Each of the 18 T cell receptor beta chains below was sequenced from the same sample in a study of beta chain features in type 1 diabetes. Overall study findings and caveats: Moderate yet significant TCRB CDR3 shortening was seen in Type 1 diabetes patients in all four CD4+ subsets.

No antigen has been assigned to these receptors. As every portion of the isolated RNA was reverse transcribed, the sequencing read expressed TCRB transcripts. Produced via immunoSEQ multiplex PCR; TCRdb's table is partial and in-frame only. The sample records 600,000 or so clones, over 12% being singletons. Sequencing input: naive CD4+ T cells from blood. These receptor sequences come from a young man with type 1 diabetes.

This clone appeared once. The chain carries TRBV9 and TRBJ2-1, with a tentative D call TRBD2 (5 bases). The CDR3 sequence is 16 residues long. The germline V gene has CDR1 SGDLS and CDR2 YYNGEE. The germline V and J ends were trimmed by 0 bases and 5 bases, with 15 bases remaining between them. The CDR3 region has the DNA TGTGCCAGCAGCGTAGCTAGCCCACGGACGCACAATGAGCAGTTCTTC. Residues: CASSVASPRTHNEQFF.

This clone was detected only a few times. The chain recombines TRBV30 with TRBJ1-1; no clear D. V was pared by 5 bases and J by 11 bases, with 12 bases between. Germline CDR1 and CDR2: GTSNPN and SVGIG (reference sequence). The CDR3 contains 10 residues. CDR3 nucleotides: TGTGCCTGGGACTCCGCACCCGCTTTCTTT. Protein product: CAWDSAPAFF.

This clone was detected only a few times. The chain has TRBV2 and TRBJ1-4; 10 positions agree with TRBD1. CDR3 length: 14 residues. V shed 5 bases, J shed 7 bases, and the junction held 4 bases outside the gene matches. Germline-derived CDR1 and CDR2 are SNHLY and FYNNEI. The CDR3 loop is CASSRQGASEKLFF. For the CDR3, the DNA is TGTGCCAGCAGTAGACAGGGGGCGAGTGAAAAACTGTTTTTT.

The V call is TRBV5-1, the J call TRBJ1-4; 9 positions match TRBD1. The CDR3 has 17 residues. V gave up 4 bases and J gave up 3 bases; unmatched junction bases: 10. The germline CDR1 and CDR2 sequences are SGHRS and YFSETQ. Here the CDR3 DNA reads TGCGCCAGCAGCGGTGGGACAGGGCCCTATGCTAATGAAAAACTGTTTTTT. Translation gives CASSGGTGPYANEKLFF. Together with reference TRBV5-1 and TRBJ1-4, the CDR3 gives the full variable domain: KAGVTQTPRYLIKTRGQQVTLSCSPISGHRSVSWYQQTPGQGLQFLFEYFSETQRNKGNFPGRFSGRQFSNSRSEMNVSTLELGDSALYLCASSGGTGPYANEKLFFGSGTQLSVL.

This clone was detected a few times. The chain is built from TRBV30 and TRBJ2-6, with a possible D match to TRBD1 (5 bases). Trimming took 5 bases from V and 2 from J, leaving 19 bases between them. This CDR3 has 17 residues. Per germline, CDR1 GTSNPN and CDR2 SVGIG (reference sequence). CDR3 region: CAWLRGRVLAGANVLTF. CDR3 nucleotide sequence: TGTGCCTGGCTTCGCGGCAGGGTGCTCGCTGGGGCCAACGTCCTGACTTTC.

This clone was observed a few times. The CDR3 region has the DNA TGCAGCGCCACGACAGACCTTGGTGAAAAACTGTTTTTT. It yields the protein CSATTDLGEKLFF. The chain combines TRBV29-1 with TRBJ1-4; possibly TRBD1 for D (5 bases). V was shortened by 7 bases and J by 7 bases, with 16 bases between the two germline ends. From germline, CDR1 is SQVTM and CDR2 ANQGSEA. This CDR3 contains 13 residues.

The gene calls are TRBV5-1 and TRBJ2-3; D possibly corresponds to TRBD1 (6 bases). Germline assignment: CDR1 SGHRS and CDR2 YFSETQ. The V gene lost 7 bases and the J gene lost 1 base, with 10 bases spanning the gap. The CDR3 is 13 amino acids. The CDR3 here is CASEAGGTDTQYF. DNA for the CDR3: TGCGCCAGCGAGGCAGGGGGCACAGATACGCAGTATTTT.

The chain employs TRBV5-1 and TRBJ2-1, with 13 bases that match TRBD2. CDR1 is SGHRS and CDR2 is YFSETQ in the germline V gene. J gave up 15 bases and V 4 bases, and 13 bases lay outside the gene matches. The CDR3 runs 15 residues. The CDR3 sequence: CASSIRTSGGPRRFF. CDR3 sequence (DNA): TGCGCCAGCAGCATCAGGACTAGCGGGGGCCCTCGGCGGTTCTTC.

A few counts support this clone. This chain connects TRBV7-9 to TRBJ2-7, with TRBD2 matching 9 bases. There are 13 residues in the CDR3. The J segment lost 6 bases and the V segment lost 5 bases, leaving 5 bases of the junction unmatched. From germline, CDR1 is SEHNR and CDR2 FQNEAQ (reference sequence). The CDR3 region is CASSPRREGEQYF. In DNA, the CDR3 is TGTGCCAGCAGCCCCCGGCGGGAGGGCGAGCAGTACTTC.

This clone was counted between two and nine times. V is TRBV6-1 and J is TRBJ1-2, with D unclear. Germline V CDR1 and CDR2: MNHNS, SASEGT. Trimming left V 4 bases short and J 1 base short, with 10 bases between. There are 14 residues in the CDR3. In DNA, the CDR3 is TGTGCCAGCAGTGTAGCCGCAATTAACTATGGCTACACCTTC. Translation gives CASSVAAINYGYTF.

This clone was recorded a few times. This chain joins TRBV6-5 and TRBJ2-3; D perhaps matches TRBD2 (6 bases). Trimming stripped 5 bases from V and 0 bases from J, with 9 bases between. Germline CDR1 and CDR2: MNHEY and SVGAGI. The CDR3 has 14 residues. The CDR3 region has the DNA TGTGCCAGCAGTAGACTAGAAAGCACAGATACGCAGTATTTT. It codes for CASSRLESTDTQYF.

This clone was found a few times. The chain combines TRBV9 with TRBJ1-2, with TRBD1 as a possible D gene (5 bases). In germline, CDR1 is SGDLS, CDR2 YYNGEE. The CDR3 contains 14 residues. V lost 0 bases and J 8 bases, leaving 14 bases between the germline ends. CDR3 protein: CASSVATGGGGYTF. CDR3 in DNA: TGTGCCAGCAGCGTAGCTACCGGGGGAGGCGGCTACACCTTC.

This clone was seen a handful of times. This chain joins TRBV30 and TRBJ2-1, with D perhaps TRBD1 (8 bases). The CDR3 is made up of 13 amino acids. V lost 0 bases and J 7 bases, leaving 10 bases between the germline ends. Germline loops: CDR1 GTSNPN, CDR2 SVGIG (reference sequence). CDR3 in DNA: TGTGCCTGGAGTGTACAGGGGGGGAATGAGCAGTTCTTC. It yields the protein CAWSVQGGNEQFF.

The gene calls are TRBV5-1 and TRBJ2-1; 8 bases are shared with TRBD1. The germline CDR1 and CDR2 sequences are SGHRS and YFSETQ. The V and J ends lost 7 bases and 4 bases, in that order; junction bases with no gene match: 7. The CDR3 runs to 14 residues. The CDR3 DNA follows: TGCGCCAGCCAAACAACAGGGGGGTACAATGAGCAGTTCTTC. Its protein is CASQTTGGYNEQFF.

This clone was counted between two and nine times. The chain joins TRBV2 to TRBJ1-1; D is undetermined. Germline V CDR1 and CDR2: SNHLY, FYNNEI. CDR3 length: 14 amino acids. V gave up 1 base and J gave up 0 bases, with 6 bases separating them. CDR3 amino acids: CASSEGQLNTEAFF. The CDR3 nucleotides are TGTGCCAGCAGTGAAGGTCAGCTGAACACTGAAGCTTTCTTT. The full variable domain, rest sourced from reference TRBV2 and TRBJ1-1, is EPEVTQTPSHQVTQMGQEVILRCVPISNHLYFYWYRQILGQKVEFLVSFYNNEISEKSEIFDDQFSVERPDGSNFTLKIRSTKLEDSAMYFCASSEGQLNTEAFFGQGTRLTVV.

For the CDR3, the DNA is TGCGCCAGCAGCCAAGATCAGGGGCCCGAGGCCCAGTACTTC. It encodes CASSQDQGPEAQYF. The V gene is TRBV4-3, the J gene TRBJ2-5; perhaps TRBD1 as D (6 bases). V was pared by 0 bases and J by 9 bases, with 14 bases between. This CDR3 region has 14 residues. Germline values: CDR1 LGHNA, CDR2 YSLEER.

The chain is built from TRBV5-1 and TRBJ2-1, with 10 positions matching TRBD2. V lost 4 bases to trimming and J lost 7 bases; unmatched junction nucleotides: 11. The CDR3 has 16 residues. Germline assignment: CDR1 SGHRS and CDR2 YFSETQ. In nucleotides, the CDR3 is TGCGCCAGCAGCGCCCTGCTAGCGGGAGTGTTTAATGAGCAGTTCTTC. Amino acid sequence: CASSALLAGVFNEQFF.

The chain joins TRBV28 to TRBJ2-1, with TRBD2 matching over 10 bases. With V trimmed by 3 bases and J by 4 bases, 3 bases remained unmatched. This CDR3 contains 15 residues. Looked up from germline, CDR1 is MDHEN and CDR2 is SYDVKM. In nucleotides, the CDR3 is TGTGCCAGCAGTTTTACTAGCGGGGTGTACAATGAGCAGTTCTTC. The encoded protein is CASSFTSGVYNEQFF.